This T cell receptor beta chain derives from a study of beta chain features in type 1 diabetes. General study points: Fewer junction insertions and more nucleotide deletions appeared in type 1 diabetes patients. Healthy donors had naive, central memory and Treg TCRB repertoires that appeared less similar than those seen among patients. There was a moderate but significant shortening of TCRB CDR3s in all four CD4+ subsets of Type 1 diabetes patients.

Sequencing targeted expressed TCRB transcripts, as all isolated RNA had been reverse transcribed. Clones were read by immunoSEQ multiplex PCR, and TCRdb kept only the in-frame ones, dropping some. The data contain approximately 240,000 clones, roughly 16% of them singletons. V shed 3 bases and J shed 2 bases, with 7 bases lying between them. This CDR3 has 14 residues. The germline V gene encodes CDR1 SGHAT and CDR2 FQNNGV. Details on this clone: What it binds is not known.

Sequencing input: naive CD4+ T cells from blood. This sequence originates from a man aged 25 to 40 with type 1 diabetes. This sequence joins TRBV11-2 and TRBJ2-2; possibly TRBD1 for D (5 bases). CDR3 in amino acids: CASSFQGNTGELFF. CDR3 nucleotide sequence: TGTGCCAGCAGCTTTCAGGGAAACACCGGGGAGCTGTTTTTT. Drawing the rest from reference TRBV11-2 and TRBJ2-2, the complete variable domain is EAGVAQSPRYKIIEKRQSVAFWCNPISGHATLYWYQQILGQGPKLLIQFQNNGVVDDSQLPKDRFSAERLKGVDSTLKIQPAKLEDSAVYLCASSFQGNTGELFFGEGSRLTVL.